These T cell receptor beta chains were read from a single sample in a study of shared clonotypes between healthy human individuals. The table came from immunoSEQ multiplex PCR; TCRdb's copy has only in-frame clones and leaves some out. Counted here are hundreds of thousands of clones, around 96% occurring once; the ten biggest clones make up over 0.09%. The sequencing sample was made of naive CD8+ T cells sorted from blood. These receptors were collected from a woman in her 30s in good health. CDR3s include the opening cysteine and the closing phenylalanine or tryptophan. The D gene is left open where the match is weak. Rows give clone size only sometimes, using once, few, many, or a class for an expanded clone.

abundance	j_gene	v_gene	d_gene	CDR3aa	CDR3nt
-	TRBJ2-1	TRBV5-5	-	CASSQPEYNEQFF	TGTGCCAGCAGTCAACCGGAGTACAATGAGCAGTTCTTC
-	TRBJ2-7	TRBV5-6	-	CASSLEWLGEQYF	TGTGCCAGCAGCTTGGAGTGGCTGGGCGAGCAGTACTTC
-	TRBJ2-5	TRBV7-8	TRBD1	CASSLGSGTGRETQYF	TGTGCCAGCAGCTTAGGGTCCGGGACAGGGAGAGAGACCCAGTACTTC
-	TRBJ1-1	TRBV2	TRBD1	CASRGTGGHGGEAFF	TGTGCCAGCAGAGGGACAGGGGGACATGGAGGTGAAGCTTTCTTT
-	TRBJ1-1	TRBV29-1	TRBD1	CSVEPGTGERVNTEAFF	TGCAGCGTTGAACCCGGGACAGGGGAGCGGGTGAACACTGAAGCTTTCTTT
-	TRBJ1-2	TRBV19	TRBD1	CASSIDKTGGVSGYTF	TGTGCCAGTAGTATAGATAAAACAGGGGGGGTCAGCGGCTACACCTTC
-	TRBJ1-1	TRBV7-9	-	CASSLIDPDTEAFF	TGTGCCAGCAGCTTGATTGATCCGGACACTGAAGCTTTCTTT
-	TRBJ2-1	TRBV7-7	TRBD1	CASSLGTGVNEQFF	TGTGCCAGCAGCCTAGGGACAGGGGTAAATGAGCAGTTCTTC
-	TRBJ2-7	TRBV5-1	-	CASSPTSGSPPYEQYF	TGCGCCAGCAGCCCTACCAGCGGATCGCCTCCCTACGAGCAGTACTTC
once	TRBJ1-4	TRBV5-1	TRBD1	CASSVGQGLEEKLFF	TGCGCCAGCAGCGTGGGACAGGGTCTGGAGGAAAAACTGTTTTTT
-	TRBJ1-1	TRBV19	-	CASSIGGNTEAFF	TGTGCCAGTAGTATAGGGGGGAACACTGAAGCTTTCTTT
-	TRBJ2-7	TRBV5-1	TRBD2	CASSLGGLAGEEDEQYF	TGCGCCAGCAGCTTGGGGGGACTAGCGGGAGAAGAGGACGAGCAGTACTTC
-	TRBJ2-7	TRBV10-1	TRBD2	CPAAGDFCEQYF	TGCCCGGCAGCGGGAGATTTCTGCGAGCAGTACTTC
-	TRBJ2-4	TRBV28	TRBD2	CASSSLAGLAKNIQYF	TGTGCCAGCAGTTCCCTAGCGGGCCTAGCCAAAAACATTCAGTACTTC